Listed here are 29 T cell receptor beta chains from one sample, sequenced in a study of blood T cell repertoires in COVID-19. The method was immunoSEQ multiplex PCR; TCRdb's version includes in-frame clones alone and lacks a portion of them. The sample shows over 350,000 clones, 85% to 90% of them seen only once. The sequencing input was peripheral blood. The receptors shown here come from a young woman with acute or convalescent COVID-19.

J is TRBJ1-1 and V is TRBV7-9; D is possibly TRBD1 (6 bases). The V end lost 5 bases, the J end lost 1 base, and 14 bases lay between the germline ends. Germline V gene lookup returns CDR1 SEHNR and CDR2 FQNEAQ (reference sequence). The CDR3 is made up of 15 amino acids. The CDR3 loop reads CASSPLTGRNTEAFF. Written as DNA, the CDR3 is TGTGCCAGCAGCCCCTTGACAGGACGGAACACTGAAGCTTTCTTT.

This sequence joins TRBV7-8 and TRBJ2-7; TRBD1 aligns across 10 bases. The germline gives CDR1 SGHVS, CDR2 FQNEAQ. Trimming at V came to 1 base and at J to 0 bases, leaving 12 bases not matched to a gene. The length of the CDR3 is 19 residues. CDR3 sequence reads: CASSLVGTGVGMSSYEQYF. The CDR3 nucleotides read TGTGCCAGCAGCTTAGTGGGGACAGGGGTCGGAATGAGCTCCTACGAGCAGTACTTC.

This clone has more than one count but fewer than ten. This chain joins TRBV12-3 or TRBV12-4 and TRBJ2-1; a weak D match, TRBD1 (5 bases). The V end lost 5 bases, the J end lost 5 bases, and 10 bases lay between the germline ends. The CDR3 is 13 residues long. The CDR3 protein is CASSPTRDNEQFF. Here the CDR3 DNA reads TGTGCCAGCAGTCCCACCAGGGACAATGAGCAGTTCTTC.

The chain links TRBV5-8 to TRBJ2-4; D may be TRBD1 (5 bases). Germline V CDR1 and CDR2: SGHTS, YDEGEE. The CDR3 totals 15 residues. The V and J ends lost 0 bases and 11 bases respectively, with 18 bases between them. CDR3 coding DNA: TGTGCCAGCAGCTTGGCCTTGGGGCCCGAGGACGTTCAGTACTTC. This encodes CASSLALGPEDVQYF.

The chain joins TRBV28 to TRBJ2-1; TRBD1 aligns across 8 bases. Trimming took 7 bases from V and 9 from J; bases not matched to a gene: 11. The CDR3 spans 14 residues. The germline V gene encodes CDR1 MDHEN and CDR2 SYDVKM. Here the CDR3 reads CASNINRGRSEQFF. CDR3 coding DNA: TGTGCCAGCAACATAAACAGGGGGAGGAGTGAGCAGTTCTTC.

The chain couples TRBV7-2 to TRBJ2-2; no reliable D call. The CDR3 sequence is 14 residues long. Trimming shortened V by 0 bases and J by 4 bases, and 6 bases separated the two germline ends. Per germline, CDR1 SGHTA and CDR2 FQGNSA. In DNA, the CDR3 is TGTGCCAGCAGCTTAGCCTTTAGCACCGGGGAGCTGTTTTTT. This codes for CASSLAFSTGELFF.

The rearrangement links TRBV30 to TRBJ2-3, with D possibly matching TRBD2 (6 bases). Between the trimmed V and J ends, which lost 4 bases and 6 bases, there was a span of 14 bases. Germline V gives CDR1 GTSNPN, CDR2 SVGIG (reference sequence). The CDR3 totals 13 residues. The CDR3 coding sequence is TGTGCCTGGACGACTAGTCGATGGGATACGCAGTATTTT. Residues: CAWTTSRWDTQYF.

The chain links TRBV2 to TRBJ2-7, with a possible D match to TRBD1 (5 bases). The V gene lost 4 bases and the J gene lost 3 bases, with 13 bases spanning the gap. Germline V gene data show CDR1 as SNHLY and CDR2 as FYNNEI. This CDR3 spans 14 amino acids. The CDR3 nucleotides read TGTGCCAGCAGTGCCGGACAAGTTGGCTACGAGCAGTACTTC. Protein sequence: CASSAGQVGYEQYF.

V gene TRBV6-5 combines with J gene TRBJ1-5; 7 bases match TRBD1. Germline CDR1 is MNHEY and CDR2 is SVGAGI. The CDR3 is 15 residues long. The V gene end was trimmed by 6 bases and the J gene end by 2 bases; junction bases not matched to a gene: 7. In DNA, the CDR3 is TGTGCCAGCAGCAACGACAGGGATGGCAATCAGCCCCAGCATTTT. It specifies CASSNDRDGNQPQHF.

This sequence joins TRBV4-1 and TRBJ2-5; TRBD2 matches at 8 bases. CDR1 and CDR2 from the germline V gene are MGHRA and YSYEKL. This CDR3 comprises 14 residues. V was pared by 0 bases and J by 7 bases, with 4 bases of the junction left unmatched. The CDR3 sequence: CASSQEREGWTQYF. In DNA, the CDR3 is TGCGCCAGCAGCCAAGAACGGGAGGGTTGGACCCAGTACTTC.

The genes are TRBV9 and TRBJ2-3, with 9 bases lining up with TRBD2. This CDR3 region has 16 residues. Germline CDR1 reads SGDLS; CDR2 reads YYNGEE. With 4 bases clipped from V and 1 base from J, the junction kept 7 bases outside the gene matches. The chain's CDR3 is CASSLAERGGTDTQYF. CDR3 coding DNA: TGTGCCAGCAGCCTAGCGGAGCGGGGGGGCACAGATACGCAGTATTTT.

This rearrangement joins TRBV13 to TRBJ1-1; no firm D call. The length of the CDR3 is 12 residues. Trimming shortened V by 5 bases and J by 6 bases, and 10 bases separated the two germline ends. Germline V CDR1 and CDR2: PRHDT, FYEKMQ (reference sequence). The DNA for the CDR3 is TGTGCCAGCAGCCGTGGGAGGTCTGAAGCTTTCTTT. Translation: CASSRGRSEAFF.

The chain carries TRBV10-2 and TRBJ2-2, with D possibly TRBD1 on 5 matching bases. The CDR3 sequence is 14 residues long. Germline V lookup: CDR1 WSHSY, CDR2 SAAADI. With 6 bases removed from V and 0 bases from J, the gap between germline ends came to 8 bases. CDR3 DNA: TGCGCCAGCAGGACAGATCCGAACACCGGGGAGCTGTTTTTT. Its protein is CASRTDPNTGELFF.

The rearrangement uses TRBV27 and TRBJ1-2, with TRBD1 matching over 8 bases. This CDR3 is built from 15 residues. The germline CDR1 and CDR2 sequences are MNHEY and SMNVEV (reference sequence). The junction had 6 bases not matched to a gene; V was cut back by 0 bases and J by 6 bases. In DNA, the CDR3 is TGTGCCAGCAGTTTATCGGGCAGGGGGCGCGATGGCTACACCTTC. The encoded protein is CASSLSGRGRDGYTF.

This clone occurred once. This sequence joins TRBV10-1 and TRBJ2-3; 8 bases map to TRBD2. The V gene's germline CDR1 is WNHNN and CDR2 SYGVQD (reference sequence). With 6 bases clipped from V and 2 bases from J, the junction kept 4 bases outside the gene matches. CDR3 length: 14 residues. The CDR3: CASSGGEYTDTQYF. CDR3 sequence (DNA): TGCGCCAGCAGCGGGGGGGAGTACACAGATACGCAGTATTTT.

The chain combines TRBV9 with TRBJ2-5; 11 bases line up with TRBD2. With V trimmed by 3 bases and J by 5 bases, 6 bases remained unmatched. This CDR3 has 15 amino acids. CDR1 is SGDLS and CDR2 is YYNGEE in the germline V gene. Here the CDR3 DNA reads TGTGCCAGCAGCGATAGCGGGGGGGCATTTGAGACCCAGTACTTC. This codes for CASSDSGGAFETQYF.

The V and J genes are TRBV5-6 and TRBJ1-1, with TRBD1 as a possible D gene (6 bases). The CDR3 covers 16 residues. Germline V gives CDR1 SGHDT, CDR2 YYEEEE. Trimming removed 0 bases at V and 1 base at J, with 13 bases between. The DNA for the CDR3 is TGTGCCAGCAGCTTGGGGGGACATCGACAGAACACTGAAGCTTTCTTT. Protein product: CASSLGGHRQNTEAFF.

This CDR3 is CASSRDRAIYQPQHF. CDR3 DNA sequence: TGTGCCAGCAGCCGTGACAGGGCGATTTATCAGCCCCAGCATTTT. The genes are TRBV6-6 and TRBJ1-5, with TRBD1 identical over 7 bases. Trimming cost V 6 bases and J 5 bases; bases outside gene matches: 10. This CDR3 has 15 residues. Germline V gene data show CDR1 as MNHNY and CDR2 as SVGAGI (reference sequence).

The CDR3 DNA is TGTGCCAGCAGCGTATCCCCCGGACAGAGCCAAGAGACCCAGTACTTC. This gives the protein CASSVSPGQSQETQYF. The rearrangement uses TRBV9 and TRBJ2-5, with D possibly matching TRBD1 (6 bases). V lost 1 base and J lost 1, with 14 bases in between. This CDR3 comprises 16 residues. Germline V gene sequence: CDR1 SGDLS, CDR2 YYNGEE. The full variable domain, its missing parts supplied by reference TRBV9 and TRBJ2-5, is DSGVTQTPKHLITATGQRVTLRCSPRSGDLSVYWYQQSLDQGLQFLIQYYNGEERAKGNILERFSAQQFPDLHSELNLSSLELGDSALYFCASSVSPGQSQETQYFGPGTRLLVL.

The chain couples TRBV7-9 to TRBJ2-2; the D is unclear. V lost 0 bases and J lost 4, with 9 bases in between. Germline-derived CDR1 and CDR2 are SEHNR and FQNEAQ (reference sequence). The CDR3 totals 15 residues. This chain's CDR3 is CASSLARSPTGELFF. The CDR3 bases are TGTGCCAGCAGCTTAGCGCGGAGTCCCACCGGGGAGCTGTTTTTT.

The chain employs TRBV12-3 or TRBV12-4 and TRBJ1-6; possibly TRBD1 for D (5 bases). The CDR3 is made up of 13 amino acids. V lost 3 bases and J lost 9, with 9 bases in between. DNA of the CDR3: TGTGCCAGCAGTTTTGGGGGGATTTCACCCCTCCACTTT. Translation: CASSFGGISPLHF.

This chain joins TRBV10-3 and TRBJ2-1; D may be TRBD1 (7 bases). The V end lost 10 bases, the J end lost 8 bases, and 18 bases lay between the germline ends. Germline V CDR1 and CDR2: ENHRY, SYGVKD. CDR3 length: 13 residues. The CDR3: CATGGIAVDEQFF. The CDR3 DNA sequence: TGTGCCACAGGGGGGATAGCAGTCGATGAGCAGTTCTTC.

The gene calls are TRBV7-9 and TRBJ1-4; D possibly corresponds to TRBD1 (6 bases). This CDR3 has 17 amino acids. V lost 5 bases, J lost 7 bases, and 23 bases lay in between. Germline V gene sequence: CDR1 SEHNR, CDR2 FQNEAQ (reference sequence). CDR3 loop: CASSQTGTQGSREKLFF. CDR3 nucleotide sequence: TGTGCCAGCAGCCAAACCGGGACACAAGGTTCCCGTGAAAAACTGTTTTTT. Looking up the rest from reference TRBV7-9 and TRBJ1-4 gives the full variable domain: DTGVSQNPRHKITKRGQNVTFRCDPISEHNRLYWYRQTLGQGPEFLTYFQNEAQLEKSRLLSDRFSAERPKGSFSTLEIQRTEQGDSAMYLCASSQTGTQGSREKLFFGSGTQLSVL.

This chain uses TRBV5-8 with TRBJ2-7; 9 positions match TRBD1. The germline CDR1 and CDR2 sequences are SGHTS and YDEGEE. The V gene end was trimmed by 2 bases and the J gene end by 1 base; junction bases not matched to a gene: 7. CDR3 length equals 16 residues. The CDR3 nucleotides are TGTGCCAGCAGCTTACGGTATGGGACAGGGTCCTACGAGCAGTACTTC. Protein product: CASSLRYGTGSYEQYF.

The chain is built from TRBV3-1 (or the pseudogene TRBV3-2) and TRBJ2-1, with TRBD2 as a possible D gene (5 bases). CDR1 and CDR2 (germline): LGHDT, YNNKEL (reference sequence). Deletions cut 4 bases from V and 10 bases from J, with 14 bases between. CDR3 length: 13 amino acids. CDR3 in amino acids: CASSRGQAREQFF. The DNA of the CDR3 is TGTGCCAGCAGCCGAGGGCAGGCTCGGGAGCAGTTCTTC.

V is TRBV7-6 and J is TRBJ2-2; 8 nucleotides line up with TRBD2. There are 15 residues in the CDR3. V dropped 7 bases and J dropped 1; count of bases not matched to a gene: 5. CDR1 and CDR2 (germline): SGHVS, FNYEAQ. CDR3 bases: TGTGCCAGCACTCCCAGCGGGGGGAACACCGGGGAGCTGTTTTTT. The encoded protein is CASTPSGGNTGELFF.

The chain is built from TRBV6-5 and TRBJ2-7; weak D call: TRBD2 (5 bases). V dropped 0 bases and J dropped 3 bases, with 12 bases sitting between them. Per the germline V gene, CDR1 is MNHEY and CDR2 is SVGAGI. CDR3 length: 15 amino acids. CDR3: CASSYSPPSGYEQYF. The DNA for the CDR3 is TGTGCCAGCAGTTACTCGCCCCCGAGCGGCTACGAGCAGTACTTC.

The chain couples TRBV7-9 to TRBJ2-1; TRBD2 matches at 8 bases. Germline V gives CDR1 SEHNR, CDR2 FQNEAQ (reference sequence). CDR3 length: 13 amino acids. With V trimmed by 7 bases and J by 4 bases, 3 bases remained unmatched. The CDR3 nucleotides read TGTGCCAGCACCTCGGGAGGGTACAATGAGCAGTTCTTC. Its protein is CASTSGGYNEQFF.

This clone showed up just once. The chain has TRBV4-1 and TRBJ2-2; the match to TRBD2 covers 7 bases. Germline-derived CDR1 and CDR2 are MGHRA and YSYEKL. The CDR3 runs to 15 residues. V gave up 3 bases and J gave up 3 bases; unmatched junction bases: 4. The CDR3 DNA follows: TGCGCCAGCAGCCACGCAGGGAGGGACACCGGGGAGCTGTTTTTT. Translated, it gives CASSHAGRDTGELFF.